Listed here are 6 T cell receptor beta chains from one sample, sequenced in a study of OX40 agonist ivuxolimab in advanced cancers. Measured with immunoSEQ multiplex PCR; TCRdb has only the in-frame clones, and not every one. Of approximately 39,000 clones listed, roughly nine tenths are singletons. This specimen was CD4+ or CD8+ T cells sorted from blood, taken in a trial of the OX40 agonist ivuxolimab. Every receptor here comes from an adult with an advanced solid tumor such as melanoma, head and neck, liver or kidney cancer.

DNA for the CDR3: TGTGCCAGCAGCTTAGTTTATAGGGCTGGGGCCAACGTCCTGACTTTC. This encodes CASSLVYRAGANVLTF. This rearrangement joins TRBV7-9 to TRBJ2-6; D unresolved. This CDR3 is 16 amino acids long. V dropped 1 base and J dropped 2 bases, with 9 bases sitting between them. The germline V gene encodes CDR1 SEHNR and CDR2 FQNEAQ (reference sequence).

In DNA, the CDR3 is TGTGCCAGCAGCGTAGGCCCCCGTGGGGGTAATTACAATGAGCAGTTCTTC. Residues: CASSVGPRGGNYNEQFF. The V and J genes are TRBV9 and TRBJ2-1; possibly TRBD1 or TRBD2 for D (5 bases each). This CDR3 has 17 residues. Germline V gene data show CDR1 as SGDLS and CDR2 as YYNGEE. V was clipped by 0 bases and J by 4 bases, with 17 bases between them.

The chain carries TRBV7-6 and TRBJ2-7, with 8 bases that match TRBD1. V was pared by 5 bases and J by 6 bases, with 9 bases of the junction left unmatched. The CDR3 sequence is 14 residues long. The germline V gene encodes CDR1 SGHVS and CDR2 FNYEAQ. The CDR3 region is CASSPEAGGGEQYF. The CDR3 DNA is TGTGCCAGCAGCCCAGAGGCAGGGGGCGGCGAGCAGTACTTC.

The chain links TRBV6-1 to TRBJ2-7; perhaps TRBD1 as D (5 bases). CDR3 length: 14 amino acids. Germline CDR1 MNHNS, CDR2 SASEGT. Trimming removed 3 bases from V and 0 bases from J, with 9 bases in between. CDR3 coding DNA: TGTGCCAGCAGTGAGGGCAGGGCCTCCTACGAGCAGTACTTC. It translates to CASSEGRASYEQYF.

V gene TRBV4-1 combines with J gene TRBJ2-1, with TRBD1 as a possible D gene (6 bases). Germline V gene sequence: CDR1 MGHRA, CDR2 YSYEKL. The CDR3 is 15 residues long. V shed 7 bases and J shed 8 bases, with 21 bases lying between them. CDR3 amino acids: CASNQARGSKDEQFF. The CDR3 bases are TGCGCCAGCAACCAGGCGAGGGGGAGTAAGGATGAGCAGTTCTTC.

The rearrangement links TRBV7-3 to TRBJ2-3, with D unresolved. This CDR3 has 14 amino acids. V lost 4 bases, J lost 0 bases, and 8 bases lay in between. Germline loops: CDR1 SGHTA, CDR2 FQGTGA. The chain's CDR3 is CASSYSASTDTQYF. CDR3 coding DNA: TGTGCCAGCAGCTATAGTGCTAGCACAGATACGCAGTATTTT.